This passage covers 2 T cell receptor beta chains from one sample sequenced in a study of T cell responses to AZD1222 COVID-19 vaccine. Libraries were prepared by immunoSEQ multiplex PCR; TCRdb keeps only in-frame clonotypes and omits some of them. The table lists about 100,000 clones, about 89% of them singletons. Material: peripheral blood, obtained 28 days after the second AZD1222 dose. The source of these receptors is an adult who received the AZD1222 COVID-19 vaccine.

The chain is built from TRBV7-9 and TRBJ2-5, with a tentative D call TRBD2 (5 bases). Germline assignment: CDR1 SEHNR and CDR2 FQNEAQ (reference sequence). V was trimmed by 4 bases and J by 9 bases, leaving 15 bases between them. The CDR3 totals 13 residues. CDR3 sequence reads: CASSSNWAGAQYF. The CDR3 DNA reads TGTGCCAGCAGCTCAAACTGGGCCGGGGCCCAGTACTTC.

The CDR3 region has the DNA TGTGCCAGCAGTTTAATAGCCCAGGAGACCCAGTACTTC. Its protein product is CASSLIAQETQYF. J is TRBJ2-5 and V is TRBV12-3 or TRBV12-4; D not certain. The CDR3 consists of 13 residues. Trimming stripped 2 bases from V and 5 bases from J, with 9 bases between.